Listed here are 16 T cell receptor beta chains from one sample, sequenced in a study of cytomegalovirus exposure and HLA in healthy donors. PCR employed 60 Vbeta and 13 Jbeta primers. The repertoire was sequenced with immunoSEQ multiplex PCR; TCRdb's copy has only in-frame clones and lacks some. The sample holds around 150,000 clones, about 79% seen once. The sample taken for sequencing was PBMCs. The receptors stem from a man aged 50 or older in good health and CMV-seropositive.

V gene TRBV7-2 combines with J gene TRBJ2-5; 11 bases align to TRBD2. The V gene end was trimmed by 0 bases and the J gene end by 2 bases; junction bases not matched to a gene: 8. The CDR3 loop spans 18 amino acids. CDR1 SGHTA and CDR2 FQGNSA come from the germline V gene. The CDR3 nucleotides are TGTGCCAGCAGCTTAGCACTAGCGGGGGCCCTCCCACAAGAGACCCAGTACTTC. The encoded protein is CASSLALAGALPQETQYF. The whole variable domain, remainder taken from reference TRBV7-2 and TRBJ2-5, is GAGVSQSPSNKVTEKGKDVELRCDPISGHTALYWYRQSLGQGLEFLIYFQGNSAPDKSGLPSDRFSAERTGGSVSTLTIQRTQQEDSAVYLCASSLALAGALPQETQYFGPGTRLLVL.

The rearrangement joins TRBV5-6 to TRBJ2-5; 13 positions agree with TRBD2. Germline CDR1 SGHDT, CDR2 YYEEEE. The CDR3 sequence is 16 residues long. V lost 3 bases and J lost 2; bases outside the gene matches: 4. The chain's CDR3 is CASSWTSGGQQETQYF. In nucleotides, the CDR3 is TGTGCCAGCAGCTGGACTAGCGGGGGCCAACAAGAGACCCAGTACTTC.

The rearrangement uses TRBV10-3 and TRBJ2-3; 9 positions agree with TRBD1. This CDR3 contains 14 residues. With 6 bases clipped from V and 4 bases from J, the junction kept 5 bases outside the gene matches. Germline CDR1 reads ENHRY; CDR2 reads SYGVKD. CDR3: CAIRPGQGPDTQYF. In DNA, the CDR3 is TGTGCCATCAGGCCGGGACAGGGCCCAGATACGCAGTATTTT.

DNA of the CDR3: TGTGCCAGCAGCTCCTATACTAGCAGAACGGAGCAGTTCTTC. Translating gives CASSSYTSRTEQFF. The chain combines TRBV7-2 with TRBJ2-1; possible D gene TRBD2, 6 bases. Germline CDR1 and CDR2: SGHTA and FQGNSA. This CDR3 has 14 amino acids. Trimming removed 4 bases from V and 10 bases from J, with 17 bases in between.

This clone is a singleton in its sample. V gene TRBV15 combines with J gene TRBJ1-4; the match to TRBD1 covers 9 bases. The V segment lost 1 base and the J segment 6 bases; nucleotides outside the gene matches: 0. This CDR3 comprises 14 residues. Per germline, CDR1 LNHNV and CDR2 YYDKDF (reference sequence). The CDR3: CATSRGTGDEKLFF. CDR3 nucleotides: TGTGCCACCAGCAGAGGGACAGGGGATGAAAAACTGTTTTTT.

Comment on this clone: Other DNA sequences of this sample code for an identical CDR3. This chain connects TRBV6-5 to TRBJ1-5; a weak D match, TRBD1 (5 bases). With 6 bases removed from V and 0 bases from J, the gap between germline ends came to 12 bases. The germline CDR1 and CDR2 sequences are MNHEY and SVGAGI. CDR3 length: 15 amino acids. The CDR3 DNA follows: TGTGCCAGCAGCAGTCGACAGTCTAGCAATCAGCCCCAGCATTTT. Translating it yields CASSSRQSSNQPQHF.

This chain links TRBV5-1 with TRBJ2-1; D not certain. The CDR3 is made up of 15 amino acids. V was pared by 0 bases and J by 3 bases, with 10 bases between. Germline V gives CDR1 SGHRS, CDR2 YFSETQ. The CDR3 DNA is TGCGCCAGCAGCTTGGATAGGCGGAGCTACAATGAGCAGTTCTTC. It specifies CASSLDRRSYNEQFF. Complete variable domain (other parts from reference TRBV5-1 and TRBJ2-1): KAGVTQTPRYLIKTRGQQVTLSCSPISGHRSVSWYQQTPGQGLQFLFEYFSETQRNKGNFPGRFSGRQFSNSRSEMNVSTLELGDSALYLCASSLDRRSYNEQFFGPGTRLTVL.

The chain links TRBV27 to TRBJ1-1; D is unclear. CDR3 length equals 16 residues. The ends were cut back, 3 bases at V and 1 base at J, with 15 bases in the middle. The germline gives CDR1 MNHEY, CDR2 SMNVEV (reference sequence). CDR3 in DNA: TGTGCCAGCAGTTTCTTCGACGGCGGTCGGAACACTGAAGCTTTCTTT. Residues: CASSFFDGGRNTEAFF.

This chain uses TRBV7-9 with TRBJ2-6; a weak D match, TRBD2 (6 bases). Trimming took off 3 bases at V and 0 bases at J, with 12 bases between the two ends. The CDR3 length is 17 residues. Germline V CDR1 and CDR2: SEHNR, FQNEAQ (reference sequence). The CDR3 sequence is CASSFGRGFSGANVLTF. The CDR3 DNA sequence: TGTGCCAGCAGCTTTGGACGGGGGTTCTCTGGGGCCAACGTCCTGACTTTC.

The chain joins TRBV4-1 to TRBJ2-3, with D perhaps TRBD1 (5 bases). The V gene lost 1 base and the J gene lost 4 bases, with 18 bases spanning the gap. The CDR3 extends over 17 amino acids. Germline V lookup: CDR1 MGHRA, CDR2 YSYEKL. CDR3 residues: CASSQANRLGHPDTQYF. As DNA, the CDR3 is TGCGCCAGCAGCCAAGCGAACCGGTTGGGGCATCCAGATACGCAGTATTTT.

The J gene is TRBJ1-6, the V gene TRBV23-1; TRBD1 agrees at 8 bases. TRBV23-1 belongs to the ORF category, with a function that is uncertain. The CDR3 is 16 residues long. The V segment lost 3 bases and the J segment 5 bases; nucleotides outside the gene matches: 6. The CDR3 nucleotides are TGCGCCAGCAGTCAGAGCCTGACAGGGGATAATTCACCCCTCCACTTT. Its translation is CASSQSLTGDNSPLHF.

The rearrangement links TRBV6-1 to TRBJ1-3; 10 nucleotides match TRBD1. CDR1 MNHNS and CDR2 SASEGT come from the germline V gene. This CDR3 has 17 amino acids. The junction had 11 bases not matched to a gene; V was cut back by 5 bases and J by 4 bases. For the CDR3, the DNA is TGTGCCAGCAGTAAAGAAAGACAGGGGGCTTCCGGAAACACCATATATTTT. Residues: CASSKERQGASGNTIYF.

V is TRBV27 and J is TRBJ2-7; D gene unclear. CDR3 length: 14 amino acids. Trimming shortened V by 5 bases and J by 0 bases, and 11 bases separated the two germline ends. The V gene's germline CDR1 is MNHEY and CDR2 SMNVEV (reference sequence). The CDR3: CASSTNSFSYEQYF. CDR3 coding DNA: TGTGCCAGCAGTACCAACAGTTTCTCCTACGAGCAGTACTTC.

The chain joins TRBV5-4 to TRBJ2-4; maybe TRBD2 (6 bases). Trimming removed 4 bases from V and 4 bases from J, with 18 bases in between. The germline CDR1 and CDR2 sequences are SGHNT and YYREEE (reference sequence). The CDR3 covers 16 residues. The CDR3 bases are TGTGCCAGCAGCCCCCGCGGAGGGTCCGAGAAAAACATTCAGTACTTC. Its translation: CASSPRGGSEKNIQYF.

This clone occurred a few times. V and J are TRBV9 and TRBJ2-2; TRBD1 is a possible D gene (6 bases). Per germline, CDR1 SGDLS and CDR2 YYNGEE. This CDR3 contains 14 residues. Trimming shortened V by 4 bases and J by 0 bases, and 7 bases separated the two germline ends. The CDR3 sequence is CASSQGTNTGELFF. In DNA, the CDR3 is TGTGCCAGCAGCCAGGGGACGAACACCGGGGAGCTGTTTTTT. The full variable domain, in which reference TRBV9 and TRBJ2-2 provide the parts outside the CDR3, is DSGVTQTPKHLITATGQRVTLRCSPRSGDLSVYWYQQSLDQGLQFLIQYYNGEERAKGNILERFSAQQFPDLHSELNLSSLELGDSALYFCASSQGTNTGELFFGEGSRLTVL.

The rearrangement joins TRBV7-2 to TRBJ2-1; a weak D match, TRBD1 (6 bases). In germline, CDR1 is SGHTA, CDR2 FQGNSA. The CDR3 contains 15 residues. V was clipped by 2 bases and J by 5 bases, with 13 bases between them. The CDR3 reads CASSLSGVTNNEQFF. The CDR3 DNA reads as TGTGCCAGCAGCTTATCAGGGGTGACAAACAATGAGCAGTTCTTC. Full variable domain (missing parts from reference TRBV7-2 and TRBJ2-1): GAGVSQSPSNKVTEKGKDVELRCDPISGHTALYWYRQSLGQGLEFLIYFQGNSAPDKSGLPSDRFSAERTGGSVSTLTIQRTQQEDSAVYLCASSLSGVTNNEQFFGPGTRLTVL.